This T cell receptor (beta chain) is drawn from a study of cytomegalovirus exposure and HLA in healthy donors. PCR was performed using 60 Vbeta and 13 Jbeta primers. Sequencing used immunoSEQ multiplex PCR; TCRdb keeps in-frame clones, though not all of them. This sample has fewer than 200,000 clones, with around 77% found just once. As concerns this clone: Its antigen is unidentified.

Study results and limitations: Earlier analysis found most TCR beta V segments productive about 90% or about 30% of the time. According to a later analysis, most TCR beta chains associated with CMV appeared HLA-restricted. From TCR beta sequences, most subjects' HLA-A and HLA-B alleles were reportedly predicted accurately.

The CDR3 has 13 residues. Trimming stripped 7 bases from V and 6 bases from J, with 15 bases between. Germline CDR1 reads SEHNR; CDR2 reads FQNEAQ (reference sequence). Sequenced input: PBMCs. The chain is built from TRBV7-9 and TRBJ1-2; D might be TRBD1 (5 bases). The receptor comes from a man in his sixties in good health and CMV-seronegative. As DNA, the CDR3 is TGTGCCAGCACCTTCCAGGGTTCGAATGGCTACACCTTC. Encoded protein: CASTFQGSNGYTF.